This T cell receptor (beta chain) appears in the sequencing data of a study of long-term antiretroviral therapy in people with HIV. One or more pre-ART and two or more post-ART PBMC samples were available from each donor. Among participants with HIV, every one received treatment in the United States. The ends were cut back, 2 bases at V and 3 bases at J, with 14 bases in the middle. This CDR3 is 16 amino acids long. Germline lookup yields CDR1 SGDLS and CDR2 YYNGEE. Study observations and caveats: Controls had broader CDR3 length ranges than HIV repertoires did.

At the survey level, the v3.0 immunoSEQ assay was run. Measured with immunoSEQ multiplex PCR; TCRdb has only the in-frame clones, and not every one. The sample has approximately 21,000 clones; around nine tenths are singletons. As for this clone: The target antigen is unknown.

This sequence was found in a young woman with HIV. The input for sequencing was unsorted PBMCs, taken 4.4 years before starting antiretroviral therapy. The chain is built from TRBV9 and TRBJ2-2, with D uncertain. The CDR3 DNA follows: TGTGCCAGCAGCGTCCGGTGGGGATATGACACCGGGGAGCTGTTTTTT. Translated, it gives CASSVRWGYDTGELFF.